This TCR beta chain was recovered during a study of T cells in Graves' hyperthyroidism and ophthalmopathy. Study-level information: Peripheral blood sampling occurred at initial diagnosis, before any treatment. Study-level results: By a 13 V-J model, ophthalmopathy was set apart from stable hyperthyroidism. Researchers found most expanded thyroid clonotypes above 0.001 in blood as well.

There were TCR beta CDR3 regions amplified from RNA transcripts. A set of HTBI primers served as the primers for a first-round RT-PCR of the TCR CDR3. TCRdb re-analysed the multiplex PCR reads in MiXCR, keeping a single row per CDR3 protein. Seen here are some 200,000 distinct CDR3 sequences, 17% observed once, and the top ten hold 53%. This clonotype has just a few counts. The antigen is undetermined. This CDR3 has 16 residues. Trimming took off 5 bases at V and 3 bases at J, with 18 bases between the two ends. Germline CDR1 is KGHDR and CDR2 is SFDVKD. Sequenced: blood. The TCR comes from a woman aged 50 to 60 with Graves' hyperthyroidism. This chain joins TRBV24-1 and TRBJ1-1; no clear D gene. CDR3 protein: CATSGNSVLGDTEAFF. The CDR3 DNA reads as TGTGCCACCAGTGGTAACTCGGTTCTTGGGGACACTGAAGCTTTCTTT.